This T cell receptor (beta chain) was documented in a study of T cells after yellow fever vaccination. This clonotype was detected only a few times. Its target is unknown. TCRdb reprocessed the 5' RACE reads via MiXCR and lists one record per CDR3 protein. The repertoire has some 73,000 distinct CDR3 sequences, almost 8% of them found once; the top ten carry more than 35%. Findings and limits, study-wide: Post-booster samples contained most primary-vaccination clones (approximately 95% CD4, approximately 88% CD8).

The CDR3 runs 14 residues. Germline CDR1 and CDR2: SGHTA and FQGNSA. The V gene end was trimmed by 4 bases and the J gene end by 11 bases; junction bases not matched to a gene: 7. The sequence was obtained from a man aged 25 to 40 who received the YFV17D yellow fever vaccine. The sample here was CD8+ T cells sorted from PBMCs, taken on the day of the yellow fever booster vaccination. V is TRBV7-2 and J is TRBJ2-7; 14 bases are shared with TRBD2. In DNA form, the CDR3 reads TGTGCCAGCAGCTACGGGACTAGCGGGAGTATCGAGTACTTC. Translation gives CASSYGTSGSIEYF.